This TCR beta chain is from a study of blood T cell repertoires in COVID-19. TCRdb's table, derived via immunoSEQ multiplex PCR, lists solely in-frame clones and lacks some. The sample lists over 150,000 clones, about 87% occurring once. Trimming stripped 9 bases from V and 7 bases from J, with 14 bases between. The CDR3 is 12 residues long. Germline assignment: CDR1 KGHDR and CDR2 SFDVKD. The receptor was isolated from a woman aged 55-75 years who had recovered from COVID-19. The genes are TRBV24-1 and TRBJ1-2; TRBD1 might be the D (5 bases). Material for sequencing was peripheral blood. The CDR3 coding sequence is TGTGCCACCTTTAACCAGGGAGGTGGCTACACCTTC. Amino acids: CATFNQGGGYTF.